The next 12 T cell receptor beta chains were all read from a single sample in a study of cytotoxic CD8 clonotypes in ibrutinib-treated CLL. The assay was immunoSEQ multiplex PCR, and TCRdb's table has in-frame clones only and misses some. The sample lists more than 110,000 clones; around 76% were seen once. The sequencing here drew on PBMCs, taken after 24 months of ibrutinib treatment. All receptors derive from a human donor with chronic lymphocytic leukemia.

Worth noting for this clone: This sample includes further DNA sequences coding for the same CDR3. The chain has TRBV18 and TRBJ2-7; D ambiguous. This CDR3 region has 12 residues. Germline assignment: CDR1 KGHSH and CDR2 LQKENI. V lost 2 bases and J 2 bases, leaving 4 bases between the germline ends. The CDR3 coding sequence is TGTGCCAGCTCACCATCCACCTACGAGCAGTACTTC. This sequence encodes CASSPSTYEQYF. The full variable domain, its missing parts supplied by reference TRBV18 and TRBJ2-7, is NAGVMQNPRHLVRRRGQEARLRCSPMKGHSHVYWYRQLPEEGLKFMVYLQKENIIDESGMPKERFSAEFPKEGPSILRIQQVVRGDSAAYFCASSPSTYEQYFGPGTRLTVT.

The chain has TRBV5-6 and TRBJ2-1; D uncertain. In germline, CDR1 is SGHDT, CDR2 YYEEEE. There are 13 residues in the CDR3. V was cut by 0 bases and J by 3 bases, with 4 bases left in between. CDR3 in DNA: TGTGCCAGCAGCTTGGAGCTCTACAATGAGCAGTTCTTC. This encodes CASSLELYNEQFF.

V is TRBV4-3 and J is TRBJ1-3; the D gene is possibly TRBD1 (6 bases). The CDR3 spans 21 residues. In germline, CDR1 is LGHNA, CDR2 YSLEER. Trimming removed 0 bases at V and 0 bases at J, with 24 bases between. This CDR3 is CASSQDTLWADRSDSGNTIYF. Written as DNA, the CDR3 is TGCGCCAGCAGCCAAGATACGTTGTGGGCCGACAGGTCCGACTCTGGAAACACCATATATTTT.

The table lists this clone with a count of one. This chain joins TRBV4-1 and TRBJ2-5; D may match TRBD1 or TRBD2 (5 bases each). V gave up 0 bases and J gave up 1 base, with 9 bases separating them. The CDR3 loop spans 15 amino acids. CDR1 MGHRA and CDR2 YSYEKL come from the germline V gene. CDR3 sequence reads: CASSQDPGPQETQYF. In nucleotides, the CDR3 is TGCGCCAGCAGCCAAGATCCGGGGCCCCAAGAGACCCAGTACTTC.

The V gene is TRBV7-9, the J gene TRBJ2-7; TRBD2 might be the D (5 bases). The germline V gene encodes CDR1 SEHNR and CDR2 FQNEAQ (reference sequence). Trimming stripped 5 bases from V and 4 bases from J, with 15 bases between. This CDR3 has 14 residues. The CDR3 here is CASSGERRGYEQYF. The CDR3 DNA follows: TGTGCCAGCAGCGGCGAGCGGAGAGGGTACGAGCAGTACTTC.

The V and J genes are TRBV28 and TRBJ2-3, with TRBD1 as a possible D gene (6 bases). Germline CDR1 and CDR2: MDHEN and SYDVKM. The CDR3 consists of 13 residues. Trimming stripped 6 bases from V and 1 base from J, with 8 bases between. The CDR3 sequence: CASRPGGTDTQYF. CDR3 sequence (DNA): TGTGCCAGCAGACCAGGGGGCACAGATACGCAGTATTTT.

This clone was observed a handful of times. This rearrangement joins TRBV27 to TRBJ1-2, with 10 positions matching TRBD1. Trimming took 6 bases from V and 10 from J; bases not matched to a gene: 5. CDR1 and CDR2 (germline): MNHEY, SMNVEV (reference sequence). This CDR3 spans 12 amino acids. Written as DNA, the CDR3 is TGTGCCAGCAGCCCGGGACAGGGGCCCTACACCTTC. Translation: CASSPGQGPYTF.

Only a few counts were recorded for this clone. This chain uses TRBV7-9 with TRBJ1-1; tentative D call: TRBD1 (5 bases). V dropped 5 bases and J dropped 13 bases, with 17 bases sitting between them. Germline lookup yields CDR1 SEHNR and CDR2 FQNEAQ (reference sequence). The CDR3 extends over 12 amino acids. The CDR3 is CASSPDSLRGFF. Here the CDR3 DNA reads TGTGCCAGCAGCCCCGACTCCCTAAGGGGTTTCTTT.

The table lists this clone with a few counts. This rearrangement joins TRBV27 to TRBJ1-5; 8 bases fit TRBD1. V dropped 5 bases and J dropped 7; count of bases not matched to a gene: 13. Germline V gene data show CDR1 as MNHEY and CDR2 as SMNVEV (reference sequence). This CDR3 region has 16 residues. The CDR3 here is CASSTTRTGTRQPQHF. In nucleotides, the CDR3 is TGTGCCAGCAGTACTACCAGGACAGGGACGAGGCAGCCCCAGCATTTT.

V usage is TRBV7-3 and J usage is TRBJ2-1; possible D gene TRBD2, 6 bases. From germline, CDR1 is SGHTA and CDR2 FQGTGA. This CDR3 has 15 residues. Trimming shortened V by 2 bases and J by 7 bases, and 15 bases separated the two germline ends. The CDR3 loop reads CASSLGLAHGNEQFF. The CDR3 DNA sequence: TGTGCCAGCAGCTTAGGTCTAGCGCACGGGAATGAGCAGTTCTTC. Full variable domain (remainder filled in from reference TRBV7-3 and TRBJ2-1): GAGVSQTPSNKVTEKGKYVELRCDPISGHTALYWYRQSLGQGPEFLIYFQGTGAADDSGLPNDRFFAVRPEGSVSTLKIQRTERGDSAVYLCASSLGLAHGNEQFFGPGTRLTVL.

This sequence joins TRBV10-3 and TRBJ1-4; D unresolved. The CDR3 is 12 amino acids. The V and J ends lost 5 bases and 2 bases respectively, with 3 bases between them. The V gene's germline CDR1 is ENHRY and CDR2 SYGVKD. The CDR3 DNA sequence: TGTGCCATCAGTACGACTAATGAAAAACTGTTTTTT. This codes for CAISTTNEKLFF.

This sequence joins TRBV6-6 and TRBJ1-4, with D maybe TRBD1 (5 bases). The length of the CDR3 is 13 residues. Trimming removed 10 bases at V and 5 bases at J, with 14 bases between. The germline gives CDR1 MNHNY, CDR2 SVGAGI (reference sequence). The CDR3 DNA sequence: TGTGCCACCCGGGACCTCTCAAATGAAAAACTGTTTTTT. This gives the protein CATRDLSNEKLFF.